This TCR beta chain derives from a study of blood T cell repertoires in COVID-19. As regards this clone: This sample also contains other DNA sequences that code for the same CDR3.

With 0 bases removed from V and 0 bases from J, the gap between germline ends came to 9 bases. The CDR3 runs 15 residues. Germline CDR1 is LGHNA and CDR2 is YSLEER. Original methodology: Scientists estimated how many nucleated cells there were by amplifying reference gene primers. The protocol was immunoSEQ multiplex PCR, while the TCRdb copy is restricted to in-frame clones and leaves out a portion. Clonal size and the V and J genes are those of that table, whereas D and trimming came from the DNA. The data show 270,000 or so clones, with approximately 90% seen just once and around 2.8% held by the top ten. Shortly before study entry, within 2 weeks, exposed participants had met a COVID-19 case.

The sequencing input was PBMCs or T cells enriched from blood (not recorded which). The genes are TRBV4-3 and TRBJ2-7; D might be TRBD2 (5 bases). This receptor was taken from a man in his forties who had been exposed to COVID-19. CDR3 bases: TGCGCCAGCAGCCAAGATCGGGGTAACTCCTACGAGCAGTACTTC. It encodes CASSQDRGNSYEQYF.